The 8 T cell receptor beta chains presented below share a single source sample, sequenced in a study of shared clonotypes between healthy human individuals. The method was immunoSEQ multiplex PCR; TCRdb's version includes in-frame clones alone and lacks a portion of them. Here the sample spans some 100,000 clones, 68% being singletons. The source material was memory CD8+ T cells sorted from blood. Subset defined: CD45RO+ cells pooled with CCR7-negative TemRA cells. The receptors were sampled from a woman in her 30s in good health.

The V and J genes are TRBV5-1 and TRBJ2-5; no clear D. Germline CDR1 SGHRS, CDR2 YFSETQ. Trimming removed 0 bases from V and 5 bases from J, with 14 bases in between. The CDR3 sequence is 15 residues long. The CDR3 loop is CASSLASPVPETQYF. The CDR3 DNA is TGCGCCAGCAGCTTGGCCTCCCCAGTACCCGAGACCCAGTACTTC. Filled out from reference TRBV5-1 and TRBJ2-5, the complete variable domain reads KAGVTQTPRYLIKTRGQQVTLSCSPISGHRSVSWYQQTPGQGLQFLFEYFSETQRNKGNFPGRFSGRQFSNSRSEMNVSTLELGDSALYLCASSLASPVPETQYFGPGTRLLVL.

The CDR3 region has the DNA TGTGCCAGCAGCAGTGTCGGGGGGATCGACTATGGCTACACCTTC. It yields the protein CASSSVGGIDYGYTF. The chain carries TRBV25-1 and TRBJ1-2, with D possibly matching TRBD1 (5 bases). This CDR3 is 15 amino acids long. Trimming cost V 6 bases and J 3 bases, with 17 bases left between them. CDR1 MGHDK and CDR2 SYGVNS come from the germline V gene.

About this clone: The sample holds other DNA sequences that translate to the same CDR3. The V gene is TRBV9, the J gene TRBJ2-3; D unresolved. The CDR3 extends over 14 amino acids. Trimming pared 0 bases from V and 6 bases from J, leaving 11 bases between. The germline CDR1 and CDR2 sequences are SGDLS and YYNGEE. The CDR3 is CASSVGGASDTQYF. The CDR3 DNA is TGTGCCAGCAGCGTAGGAGGTGCTTCGGATACGCAGTATTTT.

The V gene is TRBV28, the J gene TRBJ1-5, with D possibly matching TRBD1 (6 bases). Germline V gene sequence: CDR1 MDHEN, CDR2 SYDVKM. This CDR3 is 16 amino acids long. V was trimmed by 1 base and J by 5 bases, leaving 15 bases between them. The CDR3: CASSLSRQVVDQPQHF. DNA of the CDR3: TGTGCCAGCAGTTTATCGAGACAGGTGGTAGATCAGCCCCAGCATTTT.

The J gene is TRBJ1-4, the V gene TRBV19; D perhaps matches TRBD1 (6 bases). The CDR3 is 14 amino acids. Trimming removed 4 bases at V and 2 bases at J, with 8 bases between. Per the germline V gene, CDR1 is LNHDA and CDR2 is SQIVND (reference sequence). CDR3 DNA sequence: TGTGCCAGTAGTAACAGGGCCACTAATGAAAAACTGTTTTTT. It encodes CASSNRATNEKLFF.

The CDR3 DNA is TGCAGCGTTGGATACGAGGGAAACACCATATATTTT. Translated: CSVGYEGNTIYF. The V call is TRBV29-1, the J call TRBJ1-3; D gene unclear. The CDR3 spans 12 residues. V gave up 4 bases and J gave up 4 bases, with 8 bases separating them. CDR1 SQVTM and CDR2 ANQGSEA come from the germline V gene.

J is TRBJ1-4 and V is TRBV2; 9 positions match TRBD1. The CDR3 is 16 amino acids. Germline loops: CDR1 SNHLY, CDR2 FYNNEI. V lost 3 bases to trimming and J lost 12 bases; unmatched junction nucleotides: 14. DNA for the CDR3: TGTGCCAGCAGTGACCCCCTAACAGGGGGCCGAGGTGAACTGTTTTTT. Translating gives CASSDPLTGGRGELFF.

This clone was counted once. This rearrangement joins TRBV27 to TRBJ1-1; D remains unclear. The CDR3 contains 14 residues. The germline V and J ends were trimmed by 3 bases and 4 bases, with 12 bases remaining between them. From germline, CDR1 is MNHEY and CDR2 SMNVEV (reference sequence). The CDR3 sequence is CASSLLGHTTEAFF. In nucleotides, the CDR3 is TGTGCCAGCAGTTTGCTAGGGCATACCACTGAAGCTTTCTTT.